Below, one T cell receptor beta chain is given with its context. What it binds is not known. Trimming at V came to 6 bases and at J to 4 bases, leaving 6 bases not matched to a gene. Germline V CDR1 and CDR2: MNHEY, SVGAGI. CDR3 length: 15 residues. The method was immunoSEQ multiplex PCR; TCRdb's version includes in-frame clones alone and lacks a portion of them. The data show around 300,000 clones, roughly 90% seen once. This entry is derived from a study of cytomegalovirus exposure and HLA in healthy donors. Study-wide results and limits: Reports showed the classifier diagnosing cytomegalovirus status with high specificity and sensitivity.

The V and J genes are TRBV6-5 and TRBJ2-7, with 13 bases lining up with TRBD2. The clonotype comes from a woman aged 18-35 years in good health and CMV-seronegative. The sequencing sample was made of PBMCs. Here the CDR3 DNA reads TGTGCCAGCAGCGCCGGGACTAGCGGGATTTACGAGCAGTACTTC. Translation gives CASSAGTSGIYEQYF.